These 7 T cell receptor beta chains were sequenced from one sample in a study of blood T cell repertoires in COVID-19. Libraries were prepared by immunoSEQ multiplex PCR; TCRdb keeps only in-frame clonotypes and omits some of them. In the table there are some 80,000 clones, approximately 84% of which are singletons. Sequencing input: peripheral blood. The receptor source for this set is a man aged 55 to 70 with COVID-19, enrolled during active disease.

CDR3 residues: CASTSTSGSYNEQFF. In nucleotides, the CDR3 is TGTGCCAGCACCTCGACTAGCGGCTCCTACAATGAGCAGTTCTTC. The chain has TRBV6-5 and TRBJ2-1; the match to TRBD2 covers 9 bases. With 7 bases clipped from V and 0 bases from J, the junction kept 4 bases outside the gene matches. Germline CDR1 MNHEY, CDR2 SVGAGI. This CDR3 region has 15 residues.

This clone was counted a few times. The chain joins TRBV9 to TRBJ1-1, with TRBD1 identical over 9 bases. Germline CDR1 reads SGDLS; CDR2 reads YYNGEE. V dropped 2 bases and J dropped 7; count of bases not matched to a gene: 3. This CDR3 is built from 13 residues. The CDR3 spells CASSVTGGVEAFF. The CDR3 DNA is TGTGCCAGCAGCGTTACAGGGGGCGTTGAAGCTTTCTTT. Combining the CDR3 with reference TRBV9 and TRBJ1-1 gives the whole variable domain DSGVTQTPKHLITATGQRVTLRCSPRSGDLSVYWYQQSLDQGLQFLIQYYNGEERAKGNILERFSAQQFPDLHSELNLSSLELGDSALYFCASSVTGGVEAFFGQGTRLTVV.

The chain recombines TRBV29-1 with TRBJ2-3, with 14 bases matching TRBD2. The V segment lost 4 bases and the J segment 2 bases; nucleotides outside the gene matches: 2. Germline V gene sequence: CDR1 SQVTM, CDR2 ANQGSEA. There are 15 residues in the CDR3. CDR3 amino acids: CSVGLAGGNTDTQYF. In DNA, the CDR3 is TGCAGCGTTGGACTAGCGGGGGGGAACACAGATACGCAGTATTTT.

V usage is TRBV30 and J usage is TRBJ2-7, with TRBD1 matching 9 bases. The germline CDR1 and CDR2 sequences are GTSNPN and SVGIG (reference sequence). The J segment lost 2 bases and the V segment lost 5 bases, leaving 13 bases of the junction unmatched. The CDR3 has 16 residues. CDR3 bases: TGTGCCTGGGAATTCTTAGGACAGGGGTCACCCTACGAGCAGTACTTC. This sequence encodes CAWEFLGQGSPYEQYF.

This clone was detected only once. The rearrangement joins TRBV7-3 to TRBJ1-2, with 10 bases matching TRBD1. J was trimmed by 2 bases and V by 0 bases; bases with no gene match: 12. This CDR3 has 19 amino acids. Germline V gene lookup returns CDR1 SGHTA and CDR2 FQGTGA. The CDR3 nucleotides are TGTGCCAGCAGCTTAACGTATTACTCGGCGGGACAGGGGAACTATGGCTACACCTTC. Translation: CASSLTYYSAGQGNYGYTF.

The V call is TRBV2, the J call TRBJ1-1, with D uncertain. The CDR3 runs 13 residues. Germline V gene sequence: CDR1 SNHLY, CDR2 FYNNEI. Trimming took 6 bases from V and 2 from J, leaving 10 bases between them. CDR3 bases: TGTGCCAGCAGCCCCCCGAGAAACACTGAAGCTTTCTTT. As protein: CASSPPRNTEAFF.

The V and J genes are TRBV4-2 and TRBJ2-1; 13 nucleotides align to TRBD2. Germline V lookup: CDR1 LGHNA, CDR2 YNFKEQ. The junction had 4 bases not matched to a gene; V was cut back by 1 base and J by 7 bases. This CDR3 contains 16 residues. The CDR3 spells CASSQALAGGFNEQFF. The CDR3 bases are TGTGCCAGCAGCCAAGCACTAGCGGGGGGGTTTAATGAGCAGTTCTTC.